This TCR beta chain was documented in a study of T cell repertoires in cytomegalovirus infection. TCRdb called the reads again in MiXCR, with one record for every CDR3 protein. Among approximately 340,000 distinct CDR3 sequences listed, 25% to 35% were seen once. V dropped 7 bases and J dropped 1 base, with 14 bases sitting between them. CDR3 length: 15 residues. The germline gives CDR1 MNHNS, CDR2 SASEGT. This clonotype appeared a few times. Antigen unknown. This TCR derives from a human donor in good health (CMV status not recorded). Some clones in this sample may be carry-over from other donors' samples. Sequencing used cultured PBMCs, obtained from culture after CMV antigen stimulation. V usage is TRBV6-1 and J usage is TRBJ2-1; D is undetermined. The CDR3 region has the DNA TGTGCCAGCAACAATCCGTTCCGGTCCTACAATGAGCAGTTCTTC. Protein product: CASNNPFRSYNEQFF.